One and the same sample provided the 10 T cell receptor beta chains below, sequenced in a study of cytomegalovirus exposure and HLA in healthy donors. PCR was performed using 60 Vbeta and 13 Jbeta primers. The table came from immunoSEQ multiplex PCR; TCRdb's copy has only in-frame clones and leaves some out. The data include 100,000 to 150,000 clones; the top ten clones carry around 2.7%. The sample was PBMCs. Receptor source: a man younger than 40 in good health and CMV-seronegative.

The chain's CDR3 is CSQARDSLLQGTGELFF. CDR3 nucleotides: TGCAGCCAGGCTAGGGACAGCCTACTCCAGGGGACCGGGGAGCTGTTTTTT. The chain joins TRBV29-1 to TRBJ2-2, with 7 bases aligning to TRBD1. The CDR3 has 17 residues. With 8 bases clipped from V and 5 bases from J, the junction kept 20 bases outside the gene matches. Germline CDR1 and CDR2: SQVTM and ANQGSEA.

V usage is TRBV4-1 and J usage is TRBJ1-3, with unresolved D. The CDR3 has 17 amino acids. The germline V gene encodes CDR1 MGHRA and CDR2 YSYEKL. The V end lost 4 bases, the J end lost 0 bases, and 16 bases lay between the germline ends. In DNA, the CDR3 is TGCGCCAGCAGCCCTTCCGTCCGGGTCCTCTCTGGAAACACCATATATTTT. Amino acids: CASSPSVRVLSGNTIYF.

The rearrangement uses TRBV4-1 and TRBJ2-5; weak D call: TRBD2 (6 bases). The J call is uncertain, as TRBJ2-7 better fits the DNA end. The CDR3 has 17 amino acids. Germline CDR1 is MGHRA and CDR2 is YSYEKL. The CDR3 nucleotides read TGCGCCAGCAGCCAAGATCGTGGGGGGTCCTTCTCCTACGAGCAGTACTTC. Its translation is CASSQDRGGSFSYEQYF.

The genes are TRBV14 and TRBJ2-3; TRBD1 aligns across 8 bases. Germline CDR1 SGHDN, CDR2 FVKESK. V was clipped by 0 bases and J by 2 bases; unmatched bases: 7. The CDR3 extends over 17 amino acids. CDR3 coding DNA: TGTGCCAGCAGCCAAGATTTTGGACAGGGTTACACAGATACGCAGTATTTT. Amino acid sequence: CASSQDFGQGYTDTQYF.

The V and J genes are TRBV18 and TRBJ1-5; 7 positions match TRBD1. CDR1 and CDR2 from the germline V gene are KGHSH and LQKENI. The CDR3 contains 14 residues. The J segment lost 4 bases and the V segment lost 4 bases, leaving 4 bases of the junction unmatched. In nucleotides, the CDR3 is TGTGCCAGCTCACAGACAGGGAGGAATCAGCCCCAGCATTTT. This translates into CASSQTGRNQPQHF.

The gene calls are TRBV7-9 and TRBJ2-2; D is unresolved. This CDR3 contains 17 residues. CDR1 SEHNR and CDR2 FQNEAQ come from the germline V gene (reference sequence). Between the trimmed V and J ends, which lost 0 bases and 1 base, there was a span of 12 bases. CDR3 in amino acids: CASSLAQANRNTGELFF. DNA for the CDR3: TGTGCCAGCAGCTTAGCGCAAGCTAACAGGAACACCGGGGAGCTGTTTTTT.

CDR3 loop: CASSQSASGGAYEQYF. CDR3 nucleotides: TGTGCCAGCAGCCAGAGCGCTAGCGGGGGAGCCTACGAGCAGTACTTC. The V gene is TRBV11-1, the J gene TRBJ2-7; 10 nucleotides line up with TRBD2. Germline values: CDR1 SGHAT, CDR2 FQDESV (reference sequence). The trim removed 5 bases at V and 2 bases at J, leaving 9 bases unmatched. This CDR3 is 16 amino acids long.

This chain joins TRBV4-3 and TRBJ1-4; tentative D call: TRBD1 (5 bases). Per the germline V gene, CDR1 is LGHNA and CDR2 is YSLEER. Trimming cost V 0 bases and J 6 bases, with 11 bases left between them. The CDR3 has 15 residues. This CDR3 reads CASSQDQVGHEKLFF. In DNA form, the CDR3 reads TGCGCCAGCAGCCAAGATCAGGTGGGGCATGAAAAACTGTTTTTT.

The chain couples TRBV7-3 to TRBJ2-3; 7 nucleotides match TRBD1. The CDR3 is 16 amino acids. The V gene end was trimmed by 3 bases and the J gene end by 5 bases; junction bases not matched to a gene: 11. Germline V gene lookup returns CDR1 SGHTA and CDR2 FQGTGA. DNA of the CDR3: TGTGCCAGCAGCTTCCAAACAGGGGCACCAATAGATACGCAGTATTTT. Amino acids: CASSFQTGAPIDTQYF. Full variable domain (remainder filled in from reference TRBV7-3 and TRBJ2-3): GAGVSQTPSNKVTEKGKYVELRCDPISGHTALYWYRQSLGQGPEFLIYFQGTGAADDSGLPNDRFFAVRPEGSVSTLKIQRTERGDSAVYLCASSFQTGAPIDTQYFGPGTRLTVL.

The gene calls are TRBV19 and TRBJ1-1; D perhaps matches TRBD1 (6 bases). The V and J ends lost 10 bases and 4 bases respectively, with 16 bases between them. This CDR3 comprises 13 residues. The germline V gene has CDR1 LNHDA and CDR2 SQIVND (reference sequence). The CDR3 DNA is TGTGCCACCGCGGGGGGGCAGGGCACTGAAGCTTTCTTT. It codes for CATAGGQGTEAFF.